The clone carrying this T cell receptor beta chain was detected once. Its antigen is currently unknown. This record belongs to a study of shared clonotypes between healthy human individuals. Study-level findings and limits: It was only blood that was sampled, and tissue repertoires likely differ. Relative to memory subsets, naive subsets generally showed larger estimated richness. About 5% of naive CD4 clonotypes were shared across a handful of donors. Few donors restricted represented genetic and exposure-history diversity.

Only in-frame clones appear in the TCRdb table, and some are missing; sequencing was by immunoSEQ multiplex PCR. The sample gives some 650,000 clones, around 97% of which show up once; 0.045% to 0.07% is in the top ten. Germline V gene data show CDR1 as MNHEY and CDR2 as SMNVEV (reference sequence). The CDR3 runs to 21 residues. The junction had 31 bases not matched to a gene; V was cut back by 8 bases and J by 5 bases. The sample taken for sequencing was naive CD4+ T cells sorted from blood. The subset was: CD45RA+ positively selected. V gene TRBV27 combines with J gene TRBJ2-3; 7 nucleotides align to TRBD1. This TCR was sampled from a woman in her twenties or thirties in good health. CDR3 in amino acids: CASQNIPRDRPAGGRGDTQYF. The CDR3 DNA sequence: TGTGCCAGCCAGAACATCCCCCGCGACCGCCCGGCAGGGGGAAGGGGAGATACGCAGTATTTT.